This entry concerns a single T cell receptor beta chain. These data are taken from a study of blood T cell repertoires in COVID-19. The wider study: There were acute and convalescent COVID-19 samples, and they came from the United States, Italy and Spain. In each case, the material was cDNA or gDNA derived from T cells, B-cell-depleted T cells, or PBMCs.

V lost 1 base to trimming and J lost 8 bases; unmatched junction nucleotides: 12. The CDR3 totals 16 residues. Germline values: CDR1 SGDLS, CDR2 YYNGEE. Original processing methods: Estimates of nucleated cell counts were drawn from the amplification of reference gene primers. Profiled with immunoSEQ multiplex PCR; TCRdb holds only in-frame clones, not every one. The V and J calls and clone size were taken over from that table, and D and trimming were inferred from the DNA. The repertoire holds 120,000 or so clones, 85% to 90% seen once, with about 7.3% in the top ten. The sequenced material came from peripheral blood. The chain has TRBV9 and TRBJ1-2; 9 bases align to TRBD1. The origin of this receptor is a man aged 50 to 60 with acute or convalescent COVID-19. For the CDR3, the DNA is TGTGCCAGCAGCGTACGACCCGCCGGGACAGGGAACGGCTACACCTTC. Translated, it gives CASSVRPAGTGNGYTF.